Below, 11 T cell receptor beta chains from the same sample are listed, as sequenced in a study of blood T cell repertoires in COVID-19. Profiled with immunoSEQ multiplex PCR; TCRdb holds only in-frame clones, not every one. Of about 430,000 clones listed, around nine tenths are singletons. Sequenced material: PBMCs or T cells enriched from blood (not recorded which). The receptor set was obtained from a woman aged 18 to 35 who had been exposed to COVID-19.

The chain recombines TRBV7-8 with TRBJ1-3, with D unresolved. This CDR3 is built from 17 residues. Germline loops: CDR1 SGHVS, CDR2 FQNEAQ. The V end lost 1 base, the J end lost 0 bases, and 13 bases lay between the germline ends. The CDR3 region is CASSLGSVTNSGNTIYF. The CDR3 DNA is TGTGCCAGCAGCTTAGGTTCAGTGACTAACTCTGGAAACACCATATATTTT.

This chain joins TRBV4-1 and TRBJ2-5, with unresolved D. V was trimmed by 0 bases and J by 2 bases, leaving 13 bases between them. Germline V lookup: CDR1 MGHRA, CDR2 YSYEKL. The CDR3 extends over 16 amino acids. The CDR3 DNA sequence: TGCGCCAGCAGCCAAGATTTTTTGCGCAATCAAGAGACCCAGTACTTC. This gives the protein CASSQDFLRNQETQYF.

CDR3 loop: CATSATSGTGIVDEQFF. CDR3 nucleotides: TGTGCCACCAGCGCTACATCGGGGACAGGTATCGTGGATGAGCAGTTCTTC. The chain carries TRBV24-1 and TRBJ2-1, with 8 positions matching TRBD1. The CDR3 runs 17 residues. Germline trimming cut 7 bases from V and 8 bases from J; bases unmatched to any gene: 18. CDR1 and CDR2 (germline): KGHDR, SFDVKD.

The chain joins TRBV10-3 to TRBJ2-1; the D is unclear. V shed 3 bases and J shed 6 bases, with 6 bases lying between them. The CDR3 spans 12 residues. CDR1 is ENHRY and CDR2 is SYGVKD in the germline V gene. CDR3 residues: CAISEPSNEQFF. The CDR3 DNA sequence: TGTGCCATCAGTGAACCGAGCAATGAGCAGTTCTTC.

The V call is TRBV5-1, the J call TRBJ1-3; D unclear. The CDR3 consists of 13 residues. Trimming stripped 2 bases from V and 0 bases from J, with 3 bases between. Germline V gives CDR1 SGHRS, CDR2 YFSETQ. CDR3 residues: CASSLASGNTIYF. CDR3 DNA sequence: TGCGCCAGCAGCTTAGCCTCTGGAAACACCATATATTTT.

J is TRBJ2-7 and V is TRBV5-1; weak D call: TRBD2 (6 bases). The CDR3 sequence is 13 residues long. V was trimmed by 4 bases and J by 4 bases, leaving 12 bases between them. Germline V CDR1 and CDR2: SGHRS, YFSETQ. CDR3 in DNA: TGCGCCAGCAGCGCCGGGAGCAAGTACGAGCAGTACTTC. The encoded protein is CASSAGSKYEQYF.

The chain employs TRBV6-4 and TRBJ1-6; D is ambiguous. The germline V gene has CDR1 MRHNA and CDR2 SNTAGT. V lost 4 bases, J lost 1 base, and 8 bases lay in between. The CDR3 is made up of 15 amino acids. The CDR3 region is CASSASVSYNSPLHF. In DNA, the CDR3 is TGTGCCAGCAGTGCTTCGGTTTCCTATAATTCACCCCTCCACTTT.

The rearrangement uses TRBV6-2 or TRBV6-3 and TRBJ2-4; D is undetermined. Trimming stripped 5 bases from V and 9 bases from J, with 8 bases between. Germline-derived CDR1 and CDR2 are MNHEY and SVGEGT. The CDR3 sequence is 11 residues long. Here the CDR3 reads CASSTTSIQYF. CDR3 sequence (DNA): TGTGCCAGCAGTACCACAAGCATTCAGTACTTC.

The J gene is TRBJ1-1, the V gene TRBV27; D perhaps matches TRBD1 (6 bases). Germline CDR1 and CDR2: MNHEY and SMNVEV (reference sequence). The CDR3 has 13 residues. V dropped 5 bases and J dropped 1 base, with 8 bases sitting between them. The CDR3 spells CASSEQGNTEAFF. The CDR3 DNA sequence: TGTGCCAGCAGTGAACAGGGGAACACTGAAGCTTTCTTT.

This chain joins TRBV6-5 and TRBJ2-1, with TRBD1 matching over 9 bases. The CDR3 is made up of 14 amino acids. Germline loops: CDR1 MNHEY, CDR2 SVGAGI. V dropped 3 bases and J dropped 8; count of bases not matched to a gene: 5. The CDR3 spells CASSYGTGIDEQFF. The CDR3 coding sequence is TGTGCCAGCAGTTATGGGACAGGGATCGATGAGCAGTTCTTC.

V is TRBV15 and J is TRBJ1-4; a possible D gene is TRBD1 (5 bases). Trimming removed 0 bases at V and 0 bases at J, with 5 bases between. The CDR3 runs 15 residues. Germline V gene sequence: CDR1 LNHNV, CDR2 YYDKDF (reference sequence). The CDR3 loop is CATSRETATNEKLFF. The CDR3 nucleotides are TGTGCCACCAGCAGAGAGACAGCAACTAATGAAAAACTGTTTTTT.